This TCR beta chain was retrieved from a study of T cells after posttransplantation cyclophosphamide. A marrow graft followed busulfan-fludarabine conditioning, with cyclophosphamide on days +3 and +4. Produced via immunoSEQ multiplex PCR; TCRdb's table is partial and in-frame only. The data contain about 19,000 clones, under 80% of them seen just once; the ten biggest clones take up 27%. The material was PBMCs, obtained after an allogeneic stem cell transplant with post-transplant cyclophosphamide. This TCR derives from a male patient between 25 and 39 years old who received an allogeneic stem cell transplant from a related donor, was CMV-positive, and had acute GVHD only. Part of the T cells may come from the graft donor.

The chain's CDR3 is CASSPQGLKNIQYF. The DNA for the CDR3 is TGTGCCAGCAGCCCCCAGGGGCTGAAGAACATTCAGTACTTC. The chain combines TRBV7-2 with TRBJ2-4, with D tentatively TRBD1 (6 bases). CDR3 size: 14 residues. Germline V lookup: CDR1 SGHTA, CDR2 FQGNSA. V shed 5 bases and J shed 7 bases, with 15 bases lying between them.